This TCR beta chain was recorded in a study of cytomegalovirus exposure and HLA in healthy donors. Study-level points and caveats: A later analysis found most CMV-associated TCR beta chains apparently HLA-restricted. The majority of TCR sequences were rare, yet some public TCRs appeared in many donors. About 87% or about 30% of the time was how often most TCR beta V segments were productive, according to an earlier analysis. The Asian-associated ancestry cluster reportedly had fewer N-insertions than the approximately 610-donor mean in a later analysis.

Use of 60 Vbeta and 13 Jbeta primers characterized the PCR. The protocol was immunoSEQ multiplex PCR, while the TCRdb copy is restricted to in-frame clones and leaves out a portion. The sample has about 170,000 clones; around 78% are singletons. This clone has more than one count but fewer than ten. Its antigen is unknown. Between the trimmed V and J ends, which lost 6 bases and 5 bases, there was a span of 23 bases. The CDR3 totals 16 residues. CDR1 is LGHNA and CDR2 is YNFKEQ in the germline V gene. The TCR was taken from a female donor in good health and CMV-seronegative. The sample was PBMCs. The V call is TRBV4-2, the J call TRBJ2-7; possible D gene TRBD2, 6 bases. The CDR3 region has the DNA TGTGCCAGCAGTTCGACACCCCGGGAGAAGGGCGACGAGCAGTACTTC. Protein: CASSSTPREKGDEQYF.